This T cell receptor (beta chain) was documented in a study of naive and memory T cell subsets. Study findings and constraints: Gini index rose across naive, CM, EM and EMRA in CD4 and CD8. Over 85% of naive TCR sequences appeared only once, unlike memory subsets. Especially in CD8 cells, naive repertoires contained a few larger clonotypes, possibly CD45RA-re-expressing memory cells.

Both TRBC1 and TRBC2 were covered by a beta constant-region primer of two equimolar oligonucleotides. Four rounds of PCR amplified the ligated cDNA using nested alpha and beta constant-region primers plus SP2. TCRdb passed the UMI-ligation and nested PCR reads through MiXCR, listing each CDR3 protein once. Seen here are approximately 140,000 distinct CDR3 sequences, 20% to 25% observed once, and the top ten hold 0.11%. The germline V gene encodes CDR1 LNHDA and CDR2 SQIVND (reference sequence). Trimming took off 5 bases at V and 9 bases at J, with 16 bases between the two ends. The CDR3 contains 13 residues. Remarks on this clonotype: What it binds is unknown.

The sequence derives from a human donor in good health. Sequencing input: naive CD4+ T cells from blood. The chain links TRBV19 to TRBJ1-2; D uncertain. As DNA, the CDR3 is TGTGCCAGTAGTGACACCTCGGCACGTCGCTACACCTTC. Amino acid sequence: CASSDTSARRYTF.